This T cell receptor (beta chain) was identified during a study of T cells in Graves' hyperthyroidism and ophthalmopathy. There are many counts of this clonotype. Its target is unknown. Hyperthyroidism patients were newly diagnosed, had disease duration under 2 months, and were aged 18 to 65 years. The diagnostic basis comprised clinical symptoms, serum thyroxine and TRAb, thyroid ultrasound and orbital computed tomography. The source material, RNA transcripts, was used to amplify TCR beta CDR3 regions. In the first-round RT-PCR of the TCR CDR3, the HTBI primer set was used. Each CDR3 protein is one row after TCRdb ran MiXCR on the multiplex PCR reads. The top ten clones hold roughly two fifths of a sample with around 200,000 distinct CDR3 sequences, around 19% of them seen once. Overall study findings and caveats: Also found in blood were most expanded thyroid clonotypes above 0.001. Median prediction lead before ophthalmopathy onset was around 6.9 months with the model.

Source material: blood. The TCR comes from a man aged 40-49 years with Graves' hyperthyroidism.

As DNA, the CDR3 is TGTGCCAGCAGCTTACCGGGACAGTGGGACGAGCAGTACTTC. Protein sequence: CASSLPGQWDEQYF. This chain uses TRBV5-5 with TRBJ2-7; 7 bases agree with TRBD1. Germline CDR1 reads SGHKS; CDR2 reads YYEKEE (reference sequence). Losses at the gene ends were 2 bases for V and 5 bases for J; bases not matched to a gene: 7. The CDR3 has 14 amino acids.